A single sample gave rise to the 17 T cell receptor beta chains below, sequenced in a study of T cell responses to AZD1222 COVID-19 vaccine. Libraries were prepared by immunoSEQ multiplex PCR; TCRdb keeps only in-frame clonotypes and omits some of them. The data contain about 83,000 clones, around 93% of them singletons. The source material was peripheral blood, sampled 28 days after the second AZD1222 dose. These receptors all stem from an adult who received the AZD1222 COVID-19 vaccine.

The J gene is TRBJ1-1, the V gene TRBV5-1; D unclear. V shed 3 bases and J shed 3 bases, with 9 bases lying between them. In germline, CDR1 is SGHRS, CDR2 YFSETQ. CDR3 length equals 13 residues. The CDR3 loop is CASSYREDTEAFF. In DNA, the CDR3 is TGCGCCAGCAGCTACCGGGAAGACACTGAAGCTTTCTTT.

This chain joins TRBV19 and TRBJ1-2; D unresolved. The length of the CDR3 is 13 residues. CDR1 and CDR2 (germline): LNHDA, SQIVND (reference sequence). V was cut by 4 bases and J by 7 bases, with 13 bases left in between. The CDR3 bases are TGTGCCAGTAGTAATCACGGGGTAGCTGGCTACACCTTC. Translating gives CASSNHGVAGYTF.

The rearrangement uses TRBV6-5 and TRBJ2-1; D is unclear. The CDR3 is 14 amino acids. Looked up from germline, CDR1 is MNHEY and CDR2 is SVGAGI. The V gene lost 7 bases and the J gene lost 0 bases, with 10 bases spanning the gap. The CDR3 DNA reads as TGTGCCAGCAAAATCACGGGCTCCTACAATGAGCAGTTCTTC. It translates to CASKITGSYNEQFF.

This rearrangement joins TRBV11-2 to TRBJ2-7; 11 nucleotides match TRBD2. The CDR3 has 15 amino acids. V shed 3 bases, J shed 0 bases, and the junction held 1 base outside the gene matches. CDR1 is SGHAT and CDR2 is FQNNGV in the germline V gene. The chain's CDR3 is CASSFTSGSSYEQYF. The DNA of the CDR3 is TGTGCCAGCAGCTTCACTAGCGGGAGCTCCTACGAGCAGTACTTC.

The V call is TRBV28, the J call TRBJ1-2; TRBD1 might be the D (5 bases). CDR3 length: 13 residues. Trimming took off 4 bases at V and 8 bases at J, with 14 bases between the two ends. Germline V gene sequence: CDR1 MDHEN, CDR2 SYDVKM. The CDR3 loop reads CASSSPQSGGYTF. DNA of the CDR3: TGTGCCAGCAGTTCCCCTCAGTCAGGGGGCTACACCTTC.

The V gene is TRBV4-1, the J gene TRBJ1-2; possible D gene TRBD1, 5 bases. The V gene's germline CDR1 is MGHRA and CDR2 YSYEKL. This CDR3 has 17 amino acids. Deletions cut 0 bases from V and 2 bases from J, with 16 bases between. CDR3 nucleotides: TGCGCCAGCAGCCAAGAAGGGGAAGGGGTGACGAACTATGGCTACACCTTC. Translation gives CASSQEGEGVTNYGYTF.

V and J are TRBV12-2 and TRBJ2-1; the table's D call, TRBD2, was not checked against the DNA. TRBV12-2 is termed a pseudogene. The CDR3 runs 16 residues. DNA for the CDR3: TGTATGGAGGGACTAGCGGGTAAGAGCTCCTACAATGAGCAGTTCTTC. It is translated as CMEGLAGKSSYNEQFF.

The rearrangement joins TRBV3-1 (or the pseudogene TRBV3-2) to TRBJ2-7; D is possibly TRBD2 (7 bases). Germline V lookup: CDR1 LGHDT, CDR2 YNNKEL (reference sequence). The CDR3 sequence is 14 residues long. The germline V and J ends were trimmed by 0 bases and 6 bases, with 12 bases remaining between them. Written as DNA, the CDR3 is TGTGCCAGCAGCCAAGAAGGGGGGGCCGGCGAGCAGTACTTC. Amino acids: CASSQEGGAGEQYF.

The chain employs TRBV28 and TRBJ1-1; TRBD1 matches at 8 bases. Unmatched junction bases numbered 7, after V lost 6 bases and J lost 1 base. The CDR3 length is 15 residues. From germline, CDR1 is MDHEN and CDR2 SYDVKM. Here the CDR3 DNA reads TGTGCCAGCAGCTCGAGGACAGGGCCGAACACTGAAGCTTTCTTT. Its protein is CASSSRTGPNTEAFF.

This chain joins TRBV19 and TRBJ1-4; TRBD1 matches at 9 bases. Germline CDR1 reads LNHDA; CDR2 reads SQIVND (reference sequence). V lost 5 bases to trimming and J lost 13 bases; unmatched junction nucleotides: 8. The CDR3 loop spans 13 amino acids. Here the CDR3 DNA reads TGTGCCAGTAGTCTTAACAGGGGGCGCGGACTGTTTTTT. Translating it yields CASSLNRGRGLFF.

The chain couples TRBV27 to TRBJ2-1; D remains unclear. The germline V gene has CDR1 MNHEY and CDR2 SMNVEV (reference sequence). This CDR3 is built from 15 residues. The V gene lost 6 bases and the J gene lost 2 bases, with 14 bases spanning the gap. CDR3: CASSGSLLTYNEQFF. CDR3 coding DNA: TGTGCCAGCAGCGGGTCACTCCTGACCTACAATGAGCAGTTCTTC.

This chain links TRBV2 with TRBJ1-4; 9 nucleotides agree with TRBD1. J gave up 7 bases and V 7 bases, and 7 bases lay outside the gene matches. Per the germline V gene, CDR1 is SNHLY and CDR2 is FYNNEI. The CDR3 extends over 14 amino acids. Here the CDR3 reads CASTGQGRFEKLFF. As DNA, the CDR3 is TGTGCCAGCACAGGACAGGGGCGTTTTGAAAAACTGTTTTTT.

This chain connects TRBV2 to TRBJ1-5; 9 bases are shared with TRBD1. The CDR3 contains 17 residues. The junction had 16 bases not matched to a gene; V was cut back by 6 bases and J by 7 bases. CDR1 and CDR2 from the germline V gene are SNHLY and FYNNEI. CDR3 nucleotides: TGTGCCAGCAGCCCCACAGGGGGCGGAGGGGTAGGACAGCCCCAGCATTTT. Its translation is CASSPTGGGGVGQPQHF.

A single count supports this clone. The V gene is TRBV5-1, the J gene TRBJ1-2; TRBD1 is a possible D gene (5 bases). V was pared by 0 bases and J by 4 bases, with 13 bases between. This CDR3 spans 15 amino acids. Germline values: CDR1 SGHRS, CDR2 YFSETQ. CDR3 amino acids: CASSLEGGDRYGYTF. In DNA form, the CDR3 reads TGCGCCAGCAGCTTGGAAGGAGGGGACCGCTATGGCTACACCTTC.

The V gene is TRBV28, the J gene TRBJ1-6; 7 bases agree with TRBD1. With V trimmed by 6 bases and J by 8 bases, 10 bases remained unmatched. CDR1 and CDR2 (germline): MDHEN, SYDVKM. The CDR3 runs to 15 residues. In DNA, the CDR3 is TGTGCCAGCAGCTCCTACGAGGGGGCGGATTCACCCCTCCACTTT. Amino acids: CASSSYEGADSPLHF.

This clone was seen once. The CDR3 loop is CASSSSGSGFNSPLHF. In nucleotides, the CDR3 is TGTGCCAGCAGTTCCTCCGGGAGCGGGTTTAATTCACCCCTCCACTTT. The chain combines TRBV6-5 with TRBJ1-6; no clear D gene. Between the trimmed V and J ends, which lost 4 bases and 6 bases, there was a span of 16 bases. The germline gives CDR1 MNHEY, CDR2 SVGAGI. The CDR3 totals 16 residues.

As concerns this clone: The same CDR3 is also encoded by other DNA sequences in this sample. The chain has TRBV28 and TRBJ1-2; 9 nucleotides agree with TRBD1. From germline, CDR1 is MDHEN and CDR2 SYDVKM. V lost 4 bases and J lost 2; bases outside the gene matches: 2. The CDR3 is made up of 14 amino acids. The CDR3 loop is CASSSGQGNYGYTF. The CDR3 coding sequence is TGTGCCAGCAGTTCGGGACAGGGCAACTATGGCTACACCTTC.